This T cell receptor beta chain emerged from a study of control samples from healthy donors and cancer patients. The protocol was immunoSEQ multiplex PCR, while the TCRdb copy is restricted to in-frame clones and leaves out a portion. The sample carries 170,000 or so clones, more than 80% recorded once. The germline gives CDR1 MNHEY, CDR2 SMNVEV (reference sequence). This CDR3 region has 16 residues. The V end lost 5 bases, the J end lost 7 bases, and 24 bases lay between the germline ends. Sample: blood. The TCR was taken from a man aged 30 to 39 in good health. The chain recombines TRBV27 with TRBJ2-7; possibly TRBD1 for D (5 bases). The CDR3 region is CASSNPDSSSVREQYF. CDR3 coding DNA: TGTGCCAGCAGTAACCCCGACAGTTCCTCGGTGAGGGAGCAGTACTTC.